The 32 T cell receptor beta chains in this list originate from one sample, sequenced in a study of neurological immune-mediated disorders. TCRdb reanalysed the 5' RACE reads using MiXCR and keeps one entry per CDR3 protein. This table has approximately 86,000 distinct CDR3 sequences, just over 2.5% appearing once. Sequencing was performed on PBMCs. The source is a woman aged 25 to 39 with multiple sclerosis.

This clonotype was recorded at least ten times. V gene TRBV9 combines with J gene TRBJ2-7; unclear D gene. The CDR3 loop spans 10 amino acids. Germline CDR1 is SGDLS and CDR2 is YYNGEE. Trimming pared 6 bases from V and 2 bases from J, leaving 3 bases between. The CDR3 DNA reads TGTGCCAGCAACCCCTACGAGCAGTACTTC. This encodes CASNPYEQYF.

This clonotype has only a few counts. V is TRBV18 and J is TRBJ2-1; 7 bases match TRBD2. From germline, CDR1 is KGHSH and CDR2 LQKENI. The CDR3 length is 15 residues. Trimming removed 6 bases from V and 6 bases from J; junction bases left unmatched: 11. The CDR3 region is CASSQRDYRRNEQFF. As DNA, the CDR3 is TGTGCCAGCTCTCAAAGGGACTATCGACGCAATGAGCAGTTCTTC.

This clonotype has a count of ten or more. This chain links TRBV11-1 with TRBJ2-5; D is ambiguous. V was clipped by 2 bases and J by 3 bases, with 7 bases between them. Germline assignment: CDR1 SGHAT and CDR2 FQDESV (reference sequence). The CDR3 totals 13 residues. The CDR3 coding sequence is TGTGCCAGCAGCTTACGCGTCGAAGAGACCCAGTACTTC. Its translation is CASSLRVEETQYF.

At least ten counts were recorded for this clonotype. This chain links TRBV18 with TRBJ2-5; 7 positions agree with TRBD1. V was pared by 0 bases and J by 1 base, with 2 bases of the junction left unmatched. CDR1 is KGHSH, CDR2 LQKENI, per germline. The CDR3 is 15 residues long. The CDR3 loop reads CASSPPHRGQETQYF. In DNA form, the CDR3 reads TGTGCCAGCTCACCACCCCACAGGGGCCAAGAGACCCAGTACTTC.

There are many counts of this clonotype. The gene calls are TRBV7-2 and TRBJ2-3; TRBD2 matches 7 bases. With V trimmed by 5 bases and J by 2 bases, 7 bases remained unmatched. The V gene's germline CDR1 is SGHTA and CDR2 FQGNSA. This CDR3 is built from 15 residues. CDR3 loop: CASSPNGGDTDTQYF. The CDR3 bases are TGTGCCAGCAGCCCAAATGGGGGGGACACAGATACGCAGTATTTT.

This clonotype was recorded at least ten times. The CDR3 sequence: CASSPVTALGEQYF. The CDR3 DNA sequence: TGTGCCAGCAGCCCGGTGACGGCTCTCGGCGAGCAGTACTTC. V usage is TRBV7-2 and J usage is TRBJ2-7; no firm D call. V was shortened by 5 bases and J by 6 bases, with 17 bases between the two germline ends. CDR3 size: 14 residues. Looked up from germline, CDR1 is SGHTA and CDR2 is FQGNSA.

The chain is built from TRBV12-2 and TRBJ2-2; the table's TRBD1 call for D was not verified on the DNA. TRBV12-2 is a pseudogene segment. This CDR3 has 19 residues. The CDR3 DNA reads TGTGCAAGTCGCTCCCGGACGGACTTCTCCCCCCTGAACACCGGGGAGCTGTTTTTT. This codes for CASRSRTDFSPLNTGELFF.

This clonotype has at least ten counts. Here the CDR3 reads CSARVLTGPYGYTF. In nucleotides, the CDR3 is TGCAGTGCTAGAGTTTTGACAGGGCCCTATGGCTACACCTTC. This chain joins TRBV20-1 and TRBJ1-2, with 7 bases lining up with TRBD1. The germline gives CDR1 DFQATT, CDR2 SNEGSKA (reference sequence). This CDR3 is 14 amino acids long. The trim removed 1 base at V and 4 bases at J, leaving 6 bases unmatched.

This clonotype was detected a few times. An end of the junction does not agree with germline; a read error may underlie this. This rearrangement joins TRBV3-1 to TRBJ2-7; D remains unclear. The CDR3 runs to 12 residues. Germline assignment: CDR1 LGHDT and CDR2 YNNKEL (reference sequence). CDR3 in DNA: TGTGACAGCAGCAAAGCCACCTACGAGCAGTACTTC. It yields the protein CDSSKATYEQYF.

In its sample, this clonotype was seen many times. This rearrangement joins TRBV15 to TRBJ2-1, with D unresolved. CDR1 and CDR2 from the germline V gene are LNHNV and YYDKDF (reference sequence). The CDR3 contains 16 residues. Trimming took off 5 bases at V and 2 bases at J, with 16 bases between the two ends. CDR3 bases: TGTGCCACCAGCGGCCGAGACCTCCGGGCCTACAATGAGCAGTTCTTC. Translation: CATSGRDLRAYNEQFF.

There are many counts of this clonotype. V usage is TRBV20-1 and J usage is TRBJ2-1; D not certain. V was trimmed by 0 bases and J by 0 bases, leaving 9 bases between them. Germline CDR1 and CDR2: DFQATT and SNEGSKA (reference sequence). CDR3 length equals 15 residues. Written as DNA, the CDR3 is TGCAGTGCTAGAGATCACAGCGACTCCTACAATGAGCAGTTCTTC. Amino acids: CSARDHSDSYNEQFF.

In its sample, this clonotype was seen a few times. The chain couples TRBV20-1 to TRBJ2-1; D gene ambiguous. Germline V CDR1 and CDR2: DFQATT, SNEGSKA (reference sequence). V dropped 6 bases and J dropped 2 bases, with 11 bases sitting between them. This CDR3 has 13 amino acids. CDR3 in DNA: TGCAGTGCCCTAGGCCTAGCCTACAATGAGCAGTTCTTC. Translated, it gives CSALGLAYNEQFF.

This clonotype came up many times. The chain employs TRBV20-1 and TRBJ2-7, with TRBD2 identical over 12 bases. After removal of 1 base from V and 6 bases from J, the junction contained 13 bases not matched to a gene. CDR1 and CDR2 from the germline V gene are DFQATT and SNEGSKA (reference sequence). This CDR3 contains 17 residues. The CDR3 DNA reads TGCAGTGCTAGAGGAGGTCCCACTAGCGGGAGGCCCTCCGAGCAGTACTTC. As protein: CSARGGPTSGRPSEQYF.

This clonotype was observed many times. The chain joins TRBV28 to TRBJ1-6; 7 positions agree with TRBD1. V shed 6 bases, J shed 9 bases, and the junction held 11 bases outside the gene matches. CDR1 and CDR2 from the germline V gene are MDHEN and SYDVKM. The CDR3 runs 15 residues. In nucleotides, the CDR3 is TGTGCCAGCAGCCAGACAGGGAAAAAGGGTTCACCCCTCCACTTT. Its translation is CASSQTGKKGSPLHF. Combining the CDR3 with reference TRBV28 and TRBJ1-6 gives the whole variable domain DVKVTQSSRYLVKRTGEKVFLECVQDMDHENMFWYRQDPGLGLRLIYFSYDVKMKEKGDIPEGYSVSREKKERFSLILESASTNQTSMYLCASSQTGKKGSPLHFGNGTRLTVT.

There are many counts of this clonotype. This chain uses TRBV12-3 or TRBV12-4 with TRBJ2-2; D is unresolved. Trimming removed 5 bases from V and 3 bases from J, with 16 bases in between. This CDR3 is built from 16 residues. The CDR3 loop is CASSPGRSTDTGELFF. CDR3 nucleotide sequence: TGTGCCAGCAGTCCCGGACGGTCAACTGACACCGGGGAGCTGTTTTTT.

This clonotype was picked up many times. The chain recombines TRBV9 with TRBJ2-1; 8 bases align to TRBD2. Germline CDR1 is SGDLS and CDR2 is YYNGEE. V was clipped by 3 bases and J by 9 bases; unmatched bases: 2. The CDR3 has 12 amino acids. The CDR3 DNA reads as TGTGCCAGCAGCGGAACTAGCGGTGAGCAGTTCTTC. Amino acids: CASSGTSGEQFF.

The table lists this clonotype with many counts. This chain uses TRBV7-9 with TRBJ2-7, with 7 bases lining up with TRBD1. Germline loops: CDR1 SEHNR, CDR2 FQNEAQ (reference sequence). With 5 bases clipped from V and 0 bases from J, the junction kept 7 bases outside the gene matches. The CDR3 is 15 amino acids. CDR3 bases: TGTGCCAGCAGCCCTAGGGGGACAGACTCCTACGAGCAGTACTTC. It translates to CASSPRGTDSYEQYF.

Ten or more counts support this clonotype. CDR3: CASSLVGKEYNEQFF. In DNA form, the CDR3 reads TGTGCCAGCAGCTTAGTCGGGAAGGAATACAATGAGCAGTTCTTC. This chain joins TRBV7-2 and TRBJ2-1, with TRBD2 as a possible D gene (5 bases). V was clipped by 1 base and J by 4 bases, with 11 bases between them. The length of the CDR3 is 15 residues. Germline CDR1 reads SGHTA; CDR2 reads FQGNSA.

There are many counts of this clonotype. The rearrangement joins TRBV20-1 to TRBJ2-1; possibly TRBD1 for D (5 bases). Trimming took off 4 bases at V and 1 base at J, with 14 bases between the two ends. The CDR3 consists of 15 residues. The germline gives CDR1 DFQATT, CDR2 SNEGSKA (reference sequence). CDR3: CSAITGPQSYNEQFF. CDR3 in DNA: TGCAGTGCTATAACAGGCCCTCAATCCTACAATGAGCAGTTCTTC.

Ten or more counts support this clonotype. CDR3 region: CASSEYGGSNQPQHF. The CDR3 nucleotides read TGTGCCAGCAGTGAATATGGGGGTAGCAATCAGCCCCAGCATTTT. The chain recombines TRBV6-1 with TRBJ1-5; maybe TRBD1 (5 bases). Germline V gene sequence: CDR1 MNHNS, CDR2 SASEGT. V lost 2 bases and J 0 bases, leaving 8 bases between the germline ends. This CDR3 region has 15 residues.

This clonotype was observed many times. The CDR3 here is CASSLGEVRDTQYF. Written as DNA, the CDR3 is TGCGCCAGCAGCTTGGGCGAGGTACGAGATACGCAGTATTTT. The V gene is TRBV5-1, the J gene TRBJ2-3; D not resolved. CDR3 size: 14 residues. Trimming shortened V by 0 bases and J by 5 bases, and 10 bases separated the two germline ends. CDR1 is SGHRS and CDR2 is YFSETQ in the germline V gene.

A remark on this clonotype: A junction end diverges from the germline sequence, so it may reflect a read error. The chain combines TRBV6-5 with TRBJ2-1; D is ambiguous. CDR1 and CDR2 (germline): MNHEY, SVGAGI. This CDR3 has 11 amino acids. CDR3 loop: CDSSYSTEQFF. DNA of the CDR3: TGTGACAGCAGTTACTCAACGGAGCAGTTCTTC.

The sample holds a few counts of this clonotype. The CDR3 sequence is CASNSGSTDTQYF. CDR3 nucleotides: TGTGCCAGCAATAGCGGGAGCACAGATACGCAGTATTTT. The chain has TRBV2 and TRBJ2-3, with 7 bases that match TRBD2. The CDR3 consists of 13 residues. Germline values: CDR1 SNHLY, CDR2 FYNNEI. V was clipped by 7 bases and J by 0 bases; unmatched bases: 1. Looking up the rest from reference TRBV2 and TRBJ2-3 gives the full variable domain: EPEVTQTPSHQVTQMGQEVILRCVPISNHLYFYWYRQILGQKVEFLVSFYNNEISEKSEIFDDQFSVERPDGSNFTLKIRSTKLEDSAMYFCASNSGSTDTQYFGPGTRLTVL.

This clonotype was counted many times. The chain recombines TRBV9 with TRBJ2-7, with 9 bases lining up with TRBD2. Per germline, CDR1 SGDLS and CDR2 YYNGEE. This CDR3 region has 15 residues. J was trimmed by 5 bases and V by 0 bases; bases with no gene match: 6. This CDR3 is CASSVDGGLANEQYF. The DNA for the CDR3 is TGTGCCAGCAGCGTAGATGGGGGACTAGCCAACGAGCAGTACTTC.

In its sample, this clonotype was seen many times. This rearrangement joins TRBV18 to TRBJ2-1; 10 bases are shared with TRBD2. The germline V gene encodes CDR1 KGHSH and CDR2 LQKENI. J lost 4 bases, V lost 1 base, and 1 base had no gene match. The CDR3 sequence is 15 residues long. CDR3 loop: CASSPLTSGYNEQFF. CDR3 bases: TGTGCCAGCTCACCACTGACTAGCGGGTACAATGAGCAGTTCTTC.

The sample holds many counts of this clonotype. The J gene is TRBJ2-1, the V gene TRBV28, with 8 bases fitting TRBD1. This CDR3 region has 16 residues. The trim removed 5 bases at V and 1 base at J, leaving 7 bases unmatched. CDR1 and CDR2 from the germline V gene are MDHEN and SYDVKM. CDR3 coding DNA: TGTGCCAGCAGTATCGGACAGGGAGGATCCTACAATGAGCAGTTCTTC. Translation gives CASSIGQGGSYNEQFF. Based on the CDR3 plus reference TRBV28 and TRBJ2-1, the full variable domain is DVKVTQSSRYLVKRTGEKVFLECVQDMDHENMFWYRQDPGLGLRLIYFSYDVKMKEKGDIPEGYSVSREKKERFSLILESASTNQTSMYLCASSIGQGGSYNEQFFGPGTRLTVL.

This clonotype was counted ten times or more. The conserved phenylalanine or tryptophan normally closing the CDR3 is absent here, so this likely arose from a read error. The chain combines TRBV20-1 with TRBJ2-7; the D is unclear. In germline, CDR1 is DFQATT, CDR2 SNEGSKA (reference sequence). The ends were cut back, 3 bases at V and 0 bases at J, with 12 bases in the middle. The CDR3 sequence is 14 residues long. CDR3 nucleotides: TGCAGTGCTAGGGGTGAAAGGAGCTCCTACGAGCAGTACAAC. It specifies CSARGERSSYEQYN.

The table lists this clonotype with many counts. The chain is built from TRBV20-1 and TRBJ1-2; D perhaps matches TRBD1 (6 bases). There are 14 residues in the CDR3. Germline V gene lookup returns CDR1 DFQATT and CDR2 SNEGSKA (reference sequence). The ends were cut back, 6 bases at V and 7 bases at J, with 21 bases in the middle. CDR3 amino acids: CSARAQTGSAGYTF. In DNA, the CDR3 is TGCAGTGCAAGGGCCCAAACAGGGTCGGCTGGCTACACCTTC.

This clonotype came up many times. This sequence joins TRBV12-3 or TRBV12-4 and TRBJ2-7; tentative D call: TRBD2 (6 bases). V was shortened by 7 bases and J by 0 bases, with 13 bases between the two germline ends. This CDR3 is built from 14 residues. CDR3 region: CASTHSGNSYEQYF. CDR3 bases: TGTGCCAGCACCCATAGCGGCAACTCCTACGAGCAGTACTTC.

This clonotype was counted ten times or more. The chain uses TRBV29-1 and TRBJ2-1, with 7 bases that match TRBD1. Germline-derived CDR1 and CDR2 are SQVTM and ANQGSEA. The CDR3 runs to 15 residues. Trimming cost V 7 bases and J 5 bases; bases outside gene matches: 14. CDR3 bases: TGCAGCGCCTTAGGGGGCGGGCCTCGAGACAATGAGCAGTTCTTC. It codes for CSALGGGPRDNEQFF.

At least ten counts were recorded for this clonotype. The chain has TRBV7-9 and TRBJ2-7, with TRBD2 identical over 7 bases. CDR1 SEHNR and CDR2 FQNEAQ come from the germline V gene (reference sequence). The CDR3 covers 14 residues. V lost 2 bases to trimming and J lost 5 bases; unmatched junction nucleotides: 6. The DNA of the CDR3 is TGTGCCAGCAGCTTACGGGAGCGGGGCGACGAGCAGTACTTC. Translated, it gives CASSLRERGDEQYF.

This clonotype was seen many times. In DNA form, the CDR3 reads TGTGCCAGCAGCCTAAGAAAGACAGGGGGCTACGAGCAGTACTTC. Amino acids: CASSLRKTGGYEQYF. J is TRBJ2-7 and V is TRBV14; the match to TRBD1 covers 9 bases. The CDR3 consists of 15 residues. Germline V gene lookup returns CDR1 SGHDN and CDR2 FVKESK. V shed 4 bases, J shed 3 bases, and the junction held 7 bases outside the gene matches.